One sample yielded the 25 T cell receptor beta chains listed below, sequenced in a study of a mutant IDH1 vaccine in newly diagnosed glioma (dated by TCRdb to the early 2020s). Their antigens are not known. The time point label, read with the paper, signifies: week 23, last vaccination. Each vaccine dose was 300 ug of a 20-mer mutant IDH1 peptide in Montanide, given subcutaneously with topical imiquimod. Receptor libraries were prepared by the immunoSEQ multiplex PCR assay. What TCRdb holds here is the immuneACCESS table cut down to in-frame rearrangements. Part of the clones is not present; checked against another copy, under half of the missing clones reflect an unresolved V gene, and the others are unexplained. This sample lists about 81,000 clones; over 75% were detected once. Of the sample, under 2.5% is held by the ten largest clones. Source: PBMCs, taken from a glioma patient whose treatment included an IDH1 peptide vaccine. These receptors were obtained from a man younger than 40 with glioma. Some clones in this sample may be carry-over from other donors' samples.

Here the CDR3 DNA reads TGTGCCAGCAGCTTGGCAGGGGGCAATCAGCCCCAGCATTTT. Translating it yields CASSLAGGNQPQHF. This chain uses TRBV5-5 with TRBJ1-5, with a tentative D call TRBD1 (6 bases). The V end was cut by 0 bases, the J end by 2 bases, with 6 bases between. Germline V gives CDR1 SGHKS, CDR2 YYEKEE (reference sequence). This CDR3 region has 14 residues.

The chain carries TRBV28 and TRBJ2-1; no clear D. Germline assignment: CDR1 MDHEN and CDR2 SYDVKM. The CDR3 consists of 11 residues. V was trimmed by 7 bases and J by 9 bases, leaving 10 bases between them. This CDR3 reads CASMASREQFF. The CDR3 DNA sequence: TGTGCCAGCATGGCGTCCCGTGAGCAGTTCTTC.

The rearrangement joins TRBV14 to TRBJ2-1; no definite D call. V lost 0 bases and J lost 9, with 9 bases in between. CDR1 is SGHDN and CDR2 is FVKESK in the germline V gene. The CDR3 consists of 13 residues. The CDR3 loop is CASSQEMVSEQFF. As DNA, the CDR3 is TGTGCCAGCAGCCAAGAGATGGTTAGTGAGCAGTTCTTC.

The J gene is TRBJ1-1, the V gene TRBV5-1; 8 nucleotides match TRBD1. Germline V gives CDR1 SGHRS, CDR2 YFSETQ. The CDR3 spans 15 residues. The trim removed 4 bases at V and 2 bases at J, leaving 7 bases unmatched. The chain's CDR3 is CASSERQGLNTEAFF. The CDR3 nucleotides read TGCGCCAGCAGCGAGAGACAGGGGTTAAACACTGAAGCTTTCTTT.

This chain joins TRBV29-1 and TRBJ1-1; possibly TRBD1 for D (6 bases). V lost 4 bases, J lost 5 bases, and 11 bases lay in between. The CDR3 loop spans 12 amino acids. The V gene's germline CDR1 is SQVTM and CDR2 ANQGSEA. The CDR3 DNA reads TGCAGCGTTGGAGGGCAGGGGACTGAAGCTTTCTTT. The encoded protein is CSVGGQGTEAFF.

This clone has only one observation. The V gene is TRBV19, the J gene TRBJ2-7; TRBD1 is a possible D gene (6 bases). The germline V and J ends were trimmed by 5 bases and 7 bases, with 21 bases remaining between them. CDR3 length: 15 amino acids. Germline V gene sequence: CDR1 LNHDA, CDR2 SQIVND (reference sequence). The CDR3, as DNA: TGTGCCAGTAGTTCCGGACAGCTTTTTTCGGTAGAGCAGTACTTC. It is translated as CASSSGQLFSVEQYF.

As regards this clone: At one of its ends the junction is not consistent with the germline gene, which may arise from a read error. The rearrangement links TRBV28 to TRBJ2-7, with 9 bases fitting TRBD1. Germline CDR1 and CDR2: MDHEN and SYDVKM. The CDR3 consists of 11 residues. CDR3 DNA: TGTGCCAGCAGTTTAGGGGGACAGGGAGTCTTC. It yields the protein CASSLGGQGVF.

The genes are TRBV27 and TRBJ2-7, with 7 nucleotides matching TRBD1. Germline CDR1 MNHEY, CDR2 SMNVEV (reference sequence). The CDR3 length is 14 residues. V was pared by 5 bases and J by 6 bases, with 10 bases of the junction left unmatched. The DNA for the CDR3 is TGTGCCAGCAGTCCCGACCCGACAGGGCTCGAGCAGTACTTC. Translated: CASSPDPTGLEQYF.

The chain carries TRBV27 and TRBJ1-1, with D unresolved. Per the germline V gene, CDR1 is MNHEY and CDR2 is SMNVEV (reference sequence). The CDR3 is made up of 11 amino acids. Trimming took off 6 bases at V and 10 bases at J, with 12 bases between the two ends. The CDR3 DNA reads as TGTGCCAGCAGCCAGATGAAAGGAGCTTTCTTT. It codes for CASSQMKGAFF.

The V call is TRBV11-3, the J call TRBJ1-1; D gene unclear. Germline V gene data show CDR1 as SGHNT and CDR2 as YENEEA. V was clipped by 3 bases and J by 6 bases, with 11 bases between them. The CDR3 sequence is 13 residues long. The CDR3 sequence: CASSFFEGAEAFF. The CDR3 DNA reads TGTGCCAGCAGCTTTTTTGAGGGCGCTGAAGCTTTCTTT.

The chain couples TRBV27 to TRBJ1-4; 7 positions agree with TRBD1. J was trimmed by 11 bases and V by 3 bases; bases with no gene match: 15. Germline values: CDR1 MNHEY, CDR2 SMNVEV (reference sequence). CDR3 length: 16 residues. The CDR3 nucleotides read TGTGCCAGCAGTTTCGGACAGGCCGCTGGGGCCTTGAAACTGTTTTTT. Amino acid sequence: CASSFGQAAGALKLFF.

The V and J genes are TRBV9 and TRBJ1-4; D unclear. V lost 0 bases to trimming and J lost 3 bases, with 9 bases between them. Germline V gives CDR1 SGDLS, CDR2 YYNGEE. The CDR3 length is 15 residues. This CDR3 is CASSVAIRPNEKLFF. CDR3 nucleotide sequence: TGTGCCAGCAGCGTAGCAATAAGGCCTAATGAAAAACTGTTTTTT.

V gene TRBV28 combines with J gene TRBJ2-7, with 9 positions matching TRBD1. CDR1 MDHEN and CDR2 SYDVKM come from the germline V gene. This CDR3 has 15 residues. Trimming cost V 6 bases and J 3 bases; bases outside gene matches: 9. CDR3 region: CASSTPGQGVYEQYF. CDR3 in DNA: TGTGCCAGCAGCACCCCGGGACAGGGAGTCTACGAGCAGTACTTC.

The genes are TRBV29-1 and TRBJ2-2, with TRBD1 matching 9 bases. CDR3 length: 15 residues. The V segment lost 6 bases and the J segment 0 bases; nucleotides outside the gene matches: 5. Germline V gene lookup returns CDR1 SQVTM and CDR2 ANQGSEA. The DNA of the CDR3 is TGCAGCGTCCTGGGACAGGGTTCGAACACCGGGGAGCTGTTTTTT. Amino acid sequence: CSVLGQGSNTGELFF.

The J gene is TRBJ2-3, the V gene TRBV5-4; possibly TRBD1 for D (6 bases). The germline CDR1 and CDR2 sequences are SGHNT and YYREEE (reference sequence). The CDR3 length is 14 residues. V lost 3 bases to trimming and J lost 2 bases, with 10 bases between them. CDR3 bases: TGTGCCAGCAGCTCCGGACAGCCCACAGATACGCAGTATTTT. This encodes CASSSGQPTDTQYF.

This clone showed up just a few times. The V call is TRBV21-1, the J call TRBJ2-7; the DNA was not used to check the table's D call, TRBD1. TRBV21-1 is a documented pseudogene. The CDR3 has 13 residues. The CDR3 DNA reads as TGTGCCAGCAGCAGCCGGGACAGCTACGAGCAGTACTTC. Amino acid sequence: CASSSRDSYEQYF.

The sample holds a few counts of this clone. The chain is built from TRBV6-5 and TRBJ1-5; D not resolved. V gave up 2 bases and J gave up 5 bases, with 7 bases separating them. The CDR3 consists of 13 residues. CDR1 and CDR2 (germline): MNHEY, SVGAGI. The CDR3 DNA sequence: TGTGCCAGCAGTTACAGGGCCCATCAGCCCCAGCATTTT. Translation: CASSYRAHQPQHF.

The V call is TRBV18, the J call TRBJ2-3, with TRBD2 matching 7 bases. The V and J ends lost 2 bases and 4 bases, in that order; junction bases with no gene match: 6. CDR1 is KGHSH, CDR2 LQKENI, per germline. The CDR3 sequence is 15 residues long. The DNA for the CDR3 is TGTGCCAGCTCACCAAGAGGCGGGAGAGCAGATACGCAGTATTTT. It codes for CASSPRGGRADTQYF.

The rearrangement uses TRBV27 and TRBJ2-5, with 13 bases lining up with TRBD2. With V trimmed by 5 bases and J by 5 bases, 11 bases remained unmatched. The V gene's germline CDR1 is MNHEY and CDR2 SMNVEV (reference sequence). The CDR3 loop spans 17 amino acids. In DNA form, the CDR3 reads TGTGCCAGCAGTCCACTACCGGGACTAGCGGGGAGGGAGACCCAGTACTTC. Its protein is CASSPLPGLAGRETQYF.

V gene TRBV5-1 combines with J gene TRBJ1-4; 8 bases match TRBD1. V trimming: 1 base; J trimming: 8 bases; junction bases outside the gene matches: 7. Germline V gives CDR1 SGHRS, CDR2 YFSETQ. This CDR3 region has 15 residues. The CDR3 reads CASSLRTGQGEKLFF. CDR3 nucleotide sequence: TGCGCCAGCAGCTTGCGGACAGGGCAGGGAGAAAAACTGTTTTTT.

This sequence joins TRBV27 and TRBJ2-5; D may be TRBD1 (6 bases). Per the germline V gene, CDR1 is MNHEY and CDR2 is SMNVEV (reference sequence). The length of the CDR3 is 15 residues. Trimming removed 4 bases at V and 1 base at J, with 13 bases between. The chain's CDR3 is CASSSPGTFQETQYF. In DNA, the CDR3 is TGTGCCAGCAGTTCACCCGGGACATTCCAAGAGACCCAGTACTTC.

The chain joins TRBV2 to TRBJ2-2, with D tentatively TRBD2 (7 bases). This CDR3 is built from 15 residues. Per the germline V gene, CDR1 is SNHLY and CDR2 is FYNNEI. Trimming removed 2 bases at V and 7 bases at J, with 14 bases between. In DNA, the CDR3 is TGTGCCAGCAGTGAAACCGGGGGGCAAATCGGGGAGCTGTTTTTT. Its translation: CASSETGGQIGELFF.

This rearrangement joins TRBV5-6 to TRBJ2-5; D might be TRBD1 (6 bases). CDR1 and CDR2 (germline): SGHDT, YYEEEE. The CDR3 has 13 amino acids. V was trimmed by 5 bases and J by 2 bases, leaving 10 bases between them. CDR3: CASRLQGQETQYF. The CDR3 DNA reads as TGTGCCAGCAGACTACAGGGACAAGAGACCCAGTACTTC.

The V call is TRBV13, the J call TRBJ2-3; 11 nucleotides match TRBD2. J lost 4 bases, V lost 5 bases, and 14 bases had no gene match. This CDR3 is built from 18 residues. CDR1 and CDR2 (germline): PRHDT, FYEKMQ (reference sequence). CDR3 residues: CASSKTSGAISGADTQYF. The CDR3 coding sequence is TGTGCCAGCAGCAAGACTAGCGGGGCCATCTCGGGGGCAGATACGCAGTATTTT.

This clone appeared once. CDR3: CASSGSGRFGYEQYF. The DNA for the CDR3 is TGTGCCAGCAGCGGTAGCGGGAGATTTGGGTACGAGCAGTACTTC. The chain joins TRBV28 to TRBJ2-7; 9 nucleotides match TRBD2. This CDR3 is built from 15 residues. The V gene's germline CDR1 is MDHEN and CDR2 SYDVKM. V dropped 6 bases and J dropped 4; count of bases not matched to a gene: 10.